This T cell receptor beta chain was captured by sequencing in a study of blood T cell repertoires in COVID-19. Study context: Acute-phase and convalescent COVID-19 samples originated in the United States, Italy and Spain. From T cells, B-cell-depleted T cells, or PBMCs came the material, which was cDNA or gDNA.

Produced via immunoSEQ multiplex PCR; TCRdb's table is partial and in-frame only. The repertoire includes tens of thousands of clones, 86% of them detected once, and more than 15% sits in the top ten. Trimming removed 1 base at V and 1 base at J, with 8 bases between. Germline-derived CDR1 and CDR2 are SGHTA and FQGNSA. The CDR3 extends over 16 amino acids. Sequenced sample: peripheral blood. The V and J genes are TRBV7-2 and TRBJ1-6, with D uncertain. The TCR comes from a man older than 75 in a cohort sampled during active COVID-19. CDR3 DNA sequence: TGTGCCAGCAGCTTAGAGCGGGGATCCTATAATTCACCCCTCCACTTT. Protein: CASSLERGSYNSPLHF.